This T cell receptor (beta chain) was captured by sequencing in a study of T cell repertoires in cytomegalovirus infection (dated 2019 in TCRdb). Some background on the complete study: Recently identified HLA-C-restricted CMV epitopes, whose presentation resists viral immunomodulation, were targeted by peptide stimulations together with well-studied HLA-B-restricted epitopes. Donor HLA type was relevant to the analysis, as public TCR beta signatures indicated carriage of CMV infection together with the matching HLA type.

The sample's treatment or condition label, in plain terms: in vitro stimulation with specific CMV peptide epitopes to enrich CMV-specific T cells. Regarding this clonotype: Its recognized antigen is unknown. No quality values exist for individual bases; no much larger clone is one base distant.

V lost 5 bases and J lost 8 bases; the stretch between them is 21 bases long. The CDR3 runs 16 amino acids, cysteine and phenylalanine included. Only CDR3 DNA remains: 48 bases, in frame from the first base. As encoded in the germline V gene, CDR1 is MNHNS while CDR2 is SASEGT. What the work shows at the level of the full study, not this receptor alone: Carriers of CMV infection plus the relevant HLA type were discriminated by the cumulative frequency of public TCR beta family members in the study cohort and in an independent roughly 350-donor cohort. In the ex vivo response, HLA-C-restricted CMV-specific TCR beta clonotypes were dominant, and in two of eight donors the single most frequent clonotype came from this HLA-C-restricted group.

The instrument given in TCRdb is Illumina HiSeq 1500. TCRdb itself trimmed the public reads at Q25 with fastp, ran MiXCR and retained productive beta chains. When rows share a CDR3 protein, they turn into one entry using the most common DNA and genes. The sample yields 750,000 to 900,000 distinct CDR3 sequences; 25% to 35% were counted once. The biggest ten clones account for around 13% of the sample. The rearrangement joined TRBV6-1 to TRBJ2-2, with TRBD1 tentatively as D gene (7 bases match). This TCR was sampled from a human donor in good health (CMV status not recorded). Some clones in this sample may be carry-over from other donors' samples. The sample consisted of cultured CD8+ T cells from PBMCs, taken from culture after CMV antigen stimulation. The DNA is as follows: TGTGCCAGCAGTTGGGAAACGACAGGGACTTCGGGGGAGCTGTTTTTT. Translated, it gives CASSWETTGTSGELFF.